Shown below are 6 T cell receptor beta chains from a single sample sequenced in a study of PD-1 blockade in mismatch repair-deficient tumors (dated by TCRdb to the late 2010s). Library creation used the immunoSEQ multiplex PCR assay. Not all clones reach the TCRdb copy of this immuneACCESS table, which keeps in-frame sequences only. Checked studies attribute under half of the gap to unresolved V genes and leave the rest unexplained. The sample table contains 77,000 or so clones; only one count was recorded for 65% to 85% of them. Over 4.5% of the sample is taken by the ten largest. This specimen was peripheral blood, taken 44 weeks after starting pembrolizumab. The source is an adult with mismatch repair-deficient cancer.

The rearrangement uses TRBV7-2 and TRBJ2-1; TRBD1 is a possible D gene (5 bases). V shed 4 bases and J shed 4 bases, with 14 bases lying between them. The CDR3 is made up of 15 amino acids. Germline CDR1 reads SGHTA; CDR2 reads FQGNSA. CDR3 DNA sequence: TGTGCCAGCAGCTATCGGCAGGGCCTATACAATGAGCAGTTCTTC. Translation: CASSYRQGLYNEQFF.

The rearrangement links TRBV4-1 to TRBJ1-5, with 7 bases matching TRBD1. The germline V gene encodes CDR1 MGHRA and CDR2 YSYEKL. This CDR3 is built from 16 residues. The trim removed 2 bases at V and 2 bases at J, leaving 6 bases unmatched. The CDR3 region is CASSQTPGTGNQPQHF. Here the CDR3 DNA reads TGCGCCAGCAGCCAAACCCCCGGGACAGGCAATCAGCCCCAGCATTTT.

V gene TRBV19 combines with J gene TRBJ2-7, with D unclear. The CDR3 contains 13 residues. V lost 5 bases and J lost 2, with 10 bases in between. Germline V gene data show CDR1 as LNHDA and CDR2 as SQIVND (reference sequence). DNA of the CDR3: TGTGCCAGTAGTCCTCAATCAACCTACGAGCAGTACTTC. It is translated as CASSPQSTYEQYF. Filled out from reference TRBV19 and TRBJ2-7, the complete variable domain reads DGGITQSPKYLFRKEGQNVTLSCEQNLNHDAMYWYRQDPGQGLRLIYYSQIVNDFQKGDIAEGYSVSREKKESFPLTVTSAQKNPTAFYLCASSPQSTYEQYFGPGTRLTVT.

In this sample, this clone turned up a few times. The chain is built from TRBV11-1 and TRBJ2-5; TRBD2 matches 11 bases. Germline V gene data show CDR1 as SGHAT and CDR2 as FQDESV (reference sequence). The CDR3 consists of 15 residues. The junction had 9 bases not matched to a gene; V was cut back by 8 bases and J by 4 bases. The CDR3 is CASAEASGRRETQYF. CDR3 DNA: TGTGCCAGCGCCGAGGCTAGCGGGAGGAGAGAGACCCAGTACTTC. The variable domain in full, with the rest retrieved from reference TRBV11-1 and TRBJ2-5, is EAEVAQSPRYKITEKSQAVAFWCDPISGHATLYWYRQILGQGPELLVQFQDESVVDDSQLPKDRFSAERLKGVDSTLKIQPAELGDSAMYLCASAEASGRRETQYFGPGTRLLVL.

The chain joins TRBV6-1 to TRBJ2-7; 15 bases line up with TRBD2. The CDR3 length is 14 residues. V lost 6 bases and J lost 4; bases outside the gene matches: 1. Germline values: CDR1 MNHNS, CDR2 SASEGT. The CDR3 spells CASSGTSGRYEQYF. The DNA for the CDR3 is TGTGCCAGCAGCGGGACTAGCGGGAGGTACGAGCAGTACTTC.

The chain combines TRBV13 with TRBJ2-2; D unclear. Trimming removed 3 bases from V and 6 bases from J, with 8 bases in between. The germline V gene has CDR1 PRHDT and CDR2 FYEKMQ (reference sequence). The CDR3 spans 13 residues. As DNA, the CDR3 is TGTGCCAGCAGCTTTCGGGTCGCCGGGGAGCTGTTTTTT. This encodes CASSFRVAGELFF.